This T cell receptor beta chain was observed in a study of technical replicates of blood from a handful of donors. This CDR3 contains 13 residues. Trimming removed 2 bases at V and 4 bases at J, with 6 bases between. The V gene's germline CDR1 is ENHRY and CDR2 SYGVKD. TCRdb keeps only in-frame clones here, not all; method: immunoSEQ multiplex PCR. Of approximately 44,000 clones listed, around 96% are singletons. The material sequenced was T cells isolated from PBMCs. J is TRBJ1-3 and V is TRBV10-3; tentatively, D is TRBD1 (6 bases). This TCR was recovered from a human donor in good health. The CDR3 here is CAISETGGNTIYF. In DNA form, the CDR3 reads TGTGCCATCAGTGAGACAGGGGGAAACACCATATATTTT.